Described below is a single T cell receptor (beta chain) sequence and its context. These data are taken from a study of blood T cell repertoires in COVID-19. The overall study: Acute-phase and convalescent COVID-19 samples originated in the United States, Italy and Spain. PBMCs, B-cell-depleted T cells, or T cells were the source of the cDNA or gDNA that made up the material.

Germline loops: CDR1 GTSNPN, CDR2 SVGIG (reference sequence). Trimming left V 8 bases short and J 5 bases short, with 24 bases between. The CDR3 extends over 15 amino acids. Measured with immunoSEQ multiplex PCR; TCRdb has only the in-frame clones, and not every one. In the table there are some 120,000 clones, approximately 77% of which are singletons. Specimen: peripheral blood. The TCR was taken from a man older than 75 with acute or convalescent COVID-19. This rearrangement joins TRBV30 to TRBJ2-5; tentative D call: TRBD2 (7 bases). The CDR3 DNA reads TGTGCCACCACACGGGTCGGGGGGCAGCAGGAGACCCAGTACTTC. Protein: CATTRVGGQQETQYF.